This TCR beta chain was identified during a study of blood T cell repertoires in COVID-19. As for the study in general: T cells, B-cell-depleted T cells, or PBMCs supplied cDNA or gDNA.

Clones were sequenced by immunoSEQ multiplex PCR, and TCRdb holds only the in-frame ones, with some missing. The table records over 200,000 clones, approximately 90% of them present only once. Per the germline V gene, CDR1 is MDHEN and CDR2 is SYDVKM. V shed 10 bases and J 3 bases; nucleotides not matched to a gene: 17. This CDR3 has 16 residues. All recovered Cohort 3 donors got two negative PCRs, got clearance, or saw symptom resolution. This chain links TRBV28 with TRBJ2-7, with TRBD2 matching over 8 bases. The clonotype comes from a man younger than 40 who had recovered from COVID-19. Sequencing was done on a sample of PBMCs or T cells enriched from blood (not recorded which). This chain's CDR3 is CATMGSGEQSFYEQYF. The CDR3 nucleotides read TGTGCCACCATGGGTAGCGGGGAACAGAGTTTCTACGAGCAGTACTTC.